This TCR beta chain was identified during a study of cytotoxic CD8 clonotypes in ibrutinib-treated CLL. The wider study: By median roughly 69 months, 12 had progressed and about 15 stayed remitted; responses had been 2 complete and roughly 25 partial. Study-level points and caveats: Baseline clonality, above age-matched healthy donor levels, tracked circulating CD8+ T-cell counts.

Using immunoSEQ multiplex PCR, the repertoire was profiled, and TCRdb retains in-frame clones only, with some absent. Of over 150,000 clones listed, over 60% are singletons. This clone appeared a single time. Its target is not known. The CDR3 spans 12 residues. CDR1 and CDR2 (germline): GTSNPN, SVGIG (reference sequence). Trimming removed 1 base from V and 6 bases from J, with 9 bases in between. The sample here was PBMCs, taken after 24 months of ibrutinib treatment. The rearrangement links TRBV30 to TRBJ1-1, with D maybe TRBD1 (5 bases). This TCR derives from a human donor with chronic lymphocytic leukemia. The CDR3 DNA reads as TGTGCCTGGAGTGAAAGGGGTTCTGAAGCTTTCTTT. Translated, it gives CAWSERGSEAFF.